This T cell receptor (beta chain) was sequenced in a study of cytomegalovirus exposure and HLA in healthy donors (dated by TCRdb to about 2017). For the study in its entirety: In an earlier analysis of around 540 of the donors, about 270 Gb of sequence data and 100 million or so unique TCR beta sequences from approximately 180 million T cells were reported. A separate validation cohort of more than 100 different subjects was used in addition to the 666-subject first cohort. Roughly five DR-DQ haplotypes were handled as single units for association and clustering because linkage in the cohort was strong. Among some 400 genotyped donors of the cohort, an average of approximately 230,000 unique TCR beta nucleotide sequences were sequenced per donor, 15% to 20% of them non-productive. Typing coverage varied by locus: roughly 620-640 donors for A, B, C, DRB1 and DQB1; roughly 510 for DQA1; some 610 for DPA1; 450 to 480 for DPB1. Donor age, sex, ethnicity and CMV serostatus were compiled together with the repertoire data. Rather than drawing on any new phenotypic data, the later analysis identified candidate immune exposures from TCR beta sequences and the way those sequences occurred across donors. Every discovery cohort repertoire had been produced on one sequencing platform. The study used immunosequencing to profile the T cell repertoires of several hundred subjects and linked those repertoires to cytomegalovirus serostatus. The study aimed to test whether cataloging public T cell receptors could reveal signatures of past pathogen exposure. Of the roughly 390 genotyped donors, approximately 80% were placed in the genetic ancestry cluster associated with self-reported Caucasian donors. In a later genetic analysis, genome-wide SNP genotypes for about 65% of the roughly 670 donors were used, and that subset was treated as a discovery cohort. To predict cytomegalovirus infection status, the study combined high-throughput TCR immunosequencing, statistical association of individual TCRs with disease status, and machine learning. HLA typing covered class I and class II loci at four-digit resolution. In a later analysis, previously published TCR beta repertoires from 600 to 850 donors were re-analyzed and high-resolution HLA genotyping was added so that TCR occurrence patterns could be studied. Around 320 gigabases of sequencing data and 80 million or so unique TCR sequences were included in an early release covering several hundred HLA-typed donors. In an earlier analysis of 500 to 650 of the donors, high-throughput TCR beta sequencing was used to judge whether each TCR beta V gene segment behaved as functional or pseudogenic. Beyond this particular receptor, the publication reports: Strong co-occurrence of HLA alleles, especially DR and DQ, made assigning TCR associations to individual alleles difficult. In a later analysis, HLA-associated TCR beta chains were found to be more clonally expanded and to have lower generation probabilities than equally common non-associated chains. A few of the identified cytomegalovirus-associated TCR beta chains were confirmed in vitro to be specific for cytomegalovirus antigens. According to a later analysis, parvovirus B19, influenza, CMV and Epstein-Barr virus appeared linked to several top co-occurrence clusters. Broadly in line with IMGT annotations, most TCR beta V segments showed up in productive rearrangements about 87% or about 30% of the time in an earlier analysis of under 700 of the donors. According to a later genetic analysis, donors in an Asian-associated ancestry cluster had fewer N-insertions in productive TCRs than the roughly 670-donor mean. A further reported finding was that TCR beta sequences accurately predicted the HLA-A and HLA-B alleles for most subjects in the first cohort. The authors suggested that the approach could potentially be generalized to other disease states and immunological phenotypes. The classifier was reported to diagnose cytomegalovirus status with high specificity and sensitivity in both the original cohort and the validation cohort. A cluster of highly shared sequence variants was judged likely to be a technical artifact of the sequencing pipeline. V-gene and J-gene trimming of TCR beta chains was associated with a missense DCLRE1C variant in a later genetic analysis, and the association was replicated in an independent cohort. Linkage disequilibrium might explain the correlated functional status among segregating V segments, but an unknown experimental factor could not be ruled out. In a later analysis, most CMV-associated TCR beta chains were found to appear HLA-restricted, with HLA associations seemingly driven largely by CMV exposure. This cohort had only TCR beta chains sequenced, and the lack of alpha or paired-chain data limited which features could be detected. A later analysis found that TCR association rates varied across HLA loci, with DRB1 alleles showing the most associated TCRs and HLA-C alleles the fewest. Because the 87-base-pair reads could not distinguish some IMGT-functional V segments, including TRBV6-2 and TRBV6-3, those segments were excluded. For the cohort, immune exposure information was limited to CMV serostatus. The presence/absence analyses assumed that sequencing depth was roughly uniform across donors, and that assumption may not be true. Because counts were too low, around 18 rarely observed V segments, including chromosome 9 orphons, were left out of the earlier analysis of several hundred of the donors. The study listed 164 TCR beta chains as associated with cytomegalovirus. Because HLA typing was unavailable for some donors at each locus, only the typed subset was used in association tests. At a false discovery rate of 0.05, a later analysis linked approximately 18,000 TCR beta sequences to specific HLA alleles. While some public TCRs were present in many individuals, most TCR sequences turned up only very rarely across donors.

Library prep was done by the immunoSEQ multiplex PCR assay. For the multiplex PCR, a mixture combining 60 forward primers for TCR Vbeta segments and 13 reverse primers for TCR Jbeta segments was used. The CDR3 region of rearranged TCR beta genes was amplified from genomic DNA by a multiplex PCR assay. On the Illumina HiSeq System, the amplified TCR beta libraries were sequenced as 87-base-pair reads. The paper's data handling went like this. A later analysis counted approximately 84 million unique TCR beta chains across the 670 or so repertoires, and around 9.9 million of these chains were shared by at least two donors. To remove PCR and sequencing errors, raw reads were error-corrected and collapsed into unique sequences using a nearest-neighbor algorithm that merged closely related sequences. V, D and J gene segments were assigned by aligning CDR3 sequences to IMGT reference sequences. For a sequence to be retained, a match of at least six nucleotides was required to both a V gene segment and a J gene segment. Rearrangements were called productive when the CDR3 lacked stop codons and stayed in frame with V and J; all others were non-productive. Following IMGT convention, CDR3 was defined as the stretch from the second conserved V-encoded cysteine to the conserved J-encoded phenylalanine. The earlier analysis of about 640 of the donors excluded any sequence lacking an unambiguous match to a single V gene segment. In an earlier analysis of around 590 of the donors, a V segment was called functional when productive rearrangements were above 56.7%, and segregating when the standard deviation between donors exceeded 5%. A statistical classification framework was built to diagnose cytomegalovirus status from the catalog of TCR beta chain sequences. In a later analysis, V and J genes were assigned by comparing TCR nucleotide sequences against IMGT/GENE-DB human TR gene sequences. The TCRdist pipeline was used in a later analysis to assign CDR3 sequences and most-parsimonious VDJ recombination scenarios. In a later analysis, each TCR beta chain was defined by its CDR3 amino acid sequence together with its V-gene family, and reads without a unique V-gene family were excluded. As a way to deal with suspected cross-contamination and a sequencing artifact, a later analysis dropped roughly 620 nucleotide sequences that were highly shared and had low generation probability. For each public chain, a later analysis derived a clonal expansion index from normalized ranks of inferred template counts within each repertoire. A later analysis computed generation probabilities with a VDJ recombination model fitted to out-of-frame rearrangements, and checked the results against IGoR. A later analysis scored TCR-TCR, TCR-HLA and TCR-CMV co-occurrence with hypergeometric tests, applying a repertoire-size bias correction to TCR pairs. To estimate false discovery rates, a later analysis permuted the HLA or CMV assignments 20 times. In a later analysis, co-occurring TCRs were grouped with DBSCAN, and TCRdist sequence similarity was added when clustering was performed within HLA-allele-positive subsets. Repertoires with fewer than 30,000 or more than 120,000 public chains were left out of co-occurrence clustering, as were a few repertoires with anomalous nucleotide sharing. What TCRdb holds here is the immuneACCESS table cut down to in-frame rearrangements. Part of the clones is not present; checked against another copy, under half of the missing clones reflect an unresolved V gene, and the others are unexplained. V and J calls and clone size come straight from that table; D and trimming were deduced from the DNA. Here the sample has about 220,000 clones; about four fifths occur a single time. Around 5.4% of the sample rests with the top ten.

In total, just over 650 healthy bone marrow donors made up the cohort. All cohort members were sampled while nominally healthy, although unrecorded immune exposures were likely present. The donor tested CMV seropositive, placing the donor among the approximately 310 seropositive members of the cohort. A peripheral blood sample was collected from each donor, and TCR beta sequencing was performed on peripheral blood mononuclear cells. The Qiagen DNeasy Blood Extraction Kit was used to extract genomic DNA from the blood cell samples. The CDR3 numbers 19 residues from cysteine through phenylalanine. Of the read, only the CDR3 DNA is kept; its 57 bases are in frame from base 1. Trimming at the junction amounts to 2 bases on V and 0 bases on J, and the germline ends lie 20 bases apart. Reading the germline V gene gives CDR1 SGHRS and CDR2 YFSETQ. Regarding this clone: This receptor's antigen is unknown. There are no base qualities to consult, and no much larger clone falls within one base.

This clonotype originated in a middle-aged woman in good health and CMV-seropositive. Sequenced: PBMCs. This receptor chain uses TRBV5-1 and TRBJ2-2; TRBD2 might be the D gene, on 11 matching bases. The CDR3 region has the sequence CASSFRDRGLAANTGELFF. The DNA sequence follows: TGCGCCAGCAGCTTCCGGGACAGGGGACTAGCGGCGAACACCGGGGAGCTGTTTTTT.